These 32 T cell receptor beta chains originate from one sample sequenced in a study of glioma-infiltrating T cells. TCR alpha and beta CDR3 regions were amplified from RNA using iRepertoire nested multiplex PCR. From the multiplex PCR reads, TCRdb called clonotypes with MiXCR, one entry per CDR3 protein. The sample lists tens of thousands of distinct CDR3 sequences, around 23% seen once, with under 8.5% in the top ten. Sequences were obtained from glioma tissue, nonneoplastic brain tissue, or PBMCs (not recorded which). The receptors were gathered from a human donor with low-grade glioma or glioblastoma, undergoing nonglioma brain surgery, or in good health (not recorded which).

In this sample, this clonotype turned up many times. The V gene is TRBV28, the J gene TRBJ1-3; 12 bases are shared with TRBD1. Germline trimming cut 4 bases from V and 2 bases from J; bases unmatched to any gene: 12. The CDR3 covers 19 residues. Germline V lookup: CDR1 MDHEN, CDR2 SYDVKM. CDR3 DNA sequence: TGTGCCAGCAGTTCAACCGGGACAGGGGGCGAAAAAGCTGGAAACACCATATATTTT. Translating it yields CASSSTGTGGEKAGNTIYF.

This chain links TRBV20-1 with TRBJ2-5; 12 nucleotides align to TRBD2. CDR1 is DFQATT, CDR2 SNEGSKA, per germline (reference sequence). V dropped 5 bases and J dropped 5; count of bases not matched to a gene: 9. This CDR3 region has 15 residues. The CDR3 is CSARRTSGDRETQYF. The CDR3, as DNA: TGCAGTGCTCGAAGGACTAGCGGGGATAGGGAGACCCAGTACTTC.

The J gene is TRBJ1-6, the V gene TRBV2, with unresolved D. V shed 7 bases and J shed 3 bases, with 13 bases lying between them. The CDR3 has 15 residues. The germline CDR1 and CDR2 sequences are SNHLY and FYNNEI. The DNA of the CDR3 is TGTGCCAGCAATGGGCAGAGCTTCTATAATTCACCCCTCCACTTT. Its translation is CASNGQSFYNSPLHF.

The chain is built from TRBV12-3 or TRBV12-4 and TRBJ2-7, with 9 bases aligning to TRBD1. CDR3 length equals 13 residues. Losses at the gene ends were 5 bases for V and 8 bases for J; bases not matched to a gene: 7. DNA of the CDR3: TGTGCCAGCAGTCGGGACAGGGAGGCAAAGCAGTACTTC. This codes for CASSRDREAKQYF.

This clonotype has a single count. This may arise from a read error, as a much more abundant clone is one base away. Because the CDR3 is missing its conserved closing phenylalanine or tryptophan, this is likely a read error. The chain uses TRBV29-1 and TRBJ1-1, with 7 bases that match TRBD1. J was trimmed by 2 bases and V by 6 bases; bases with no gene match: 9. CDR1 and CDR2 from the germline V gene are SQVTM and ANQGSEA. This CDR3 is built from 14 residues. The CDR3 nucleotides are TGCAGCGTGTTGACCGGGACAGAAAACACTGAAGCTTTCCTT. Amino acid sequence: CSVLTGTENTEAFL.

This clonotype occurred many times. The chain links TRBV20-1 to TRBJ2-7; maybe TRBD2 (6 bases). Germline V gene lookup returns CDR1 DFQATT and CDR2 SNEGSKA (reference sequence). V lost 1 base and J 3 bases, leaving 7 bases between the germline ends. The CDR3 consists of 12 residues. CDR3 nucleotides: TGCAGTGCTAGAGGGGAGGTCTACGAGCAGTACTTC. Translation gives CSARGEVYEQYF.

The table lists this clonotype with many counts. The chain links TRBV7-2 to TRBJ2-7, with TRBD1 matching over 7 bases. Per the germline V gene, CDR1 is SGHTA and CDR2 is FQGNSA. This CDR3 spans 14 amino acids. After removal of 4 bases from V and 5 bases from J, the junction contained 8 bases not matched to a gene. This CDR3 is CASSSTRQGHEQYF. CDR3 sequence (DNA): TGTGCCAGCAGCTCGACCCGACAGGGACACGAGCAGTACTTC.

The table lists this clonotype with a few counts. The rearrangement uses TRBV7-9 and TRBJ2-6; TRBD1 agrees at 11 bases. V shed 5 bases, J shed 0 bases, and the junction held 6 bases outside the gene matches. The CDR3 runs 18 residues. Germline V gene lookup returns CDR1 SEHNR and CDR2 FQNEAQ (reference sequence). CDR3 sequence: CASSHGTGGISGANVLTF. DNA for the CDR3: TGTGCCAGCAGCCACGGGACAGGGGGGATCTCTGGGGCCAACGTCCTGACTTTC.

Many counts were recorded for this clonotype. CDR3 residues: CASSPSGSTYEQYF. The CDR3 DNA reads as TGTGCCAGCAGCCCTAGCGGGTCTACCTACGAGCAGTACTTC. The chain couples TRBV6-2 or TRBV6-3 to TRBJ2-7; 8 bases fit TRBD2. CDR3 length: 14 residues. Germline V gene data show CDR1 as MNHEY and CDR2 as SVGEGT. V lost 6 bases to trimming and J lost 2 bases; unmatched junction nucleotides: 6.

This chain connects TRBV5-1 to TRBJ1-2; TRBD1 might be the D (5 bases). The CDR3 runs to 14 residues. Trimming stripped 4 bases from V and 2 bases from J, with 12 bases between. Germline V gene lookup returns CDR1 SGHRS and CDR2 YFSETQ. The CDR3 DNA reads as TGCGCCAGCAGCCTGTCCGGGGGAAACTATGGCTACACCTTC. As protein: CASSLSGGNYGYTF.

At least ten counts were recorded for this clonotype. This chain links TRBV12-3 or TRBV12-4 with TRBJ1-2; D unclear. V lost 1 base, J lost 4 bases, and 7 bases lay in between. The CDR3 length is 13 residues. Written as DNA, the CDR3 is TGTGCCAGCAGTTTAGTCGGAGTCTATGGCTACACCTTC. It is translated as CASSLVGVYGYTF.

In the case of this clonotype: This may arise from a read error, as a much more abundant clone is one base away. The chain has TRBV2 and TRBJ2-5; tentatively, D is TRBD1 (8 bases). Germline-derived CDR1 and CDR2 are SNHLY and FYNNEI. The CDR3 length is 15 residues. DNA for the CDR3: TGTGCCAGCAGTGGACACAGGGGGGGCGGAGAGACCCGGTACTTC. Translation: CASSGHRGGGETRYF.

Ten or more counts support this clonotype. This rearrangement joins TRBV6-6 to TRBJ2-7; D perhaps matches TRBD1 (7 bases). The V end was cut by 1 base, the J end by 3 bases, with 13 bases between. The CDR3 contains 15 residues. Germline loops: CDR1 MNHNY, CDR2 SVGAGI (reference sequence). The CDR3 DNA is TGTGCCAGCAGTTACTTCCAGGGGGGTTACTACGAGCAGTACTTC. It encodes CASSYFQGGYYEQYF.

This clonotype came up many times. The chain is built from TRBV7-6 and TRBJ2-3, with D perhaps matching TRBD2 (6 bases). CDR1 SGHVS and CDR2 FNYEAQ come from the germline V gene. This CDR3 contains 18 residues. With 2 bases removed from V and 4 bases from J, the gap between germline ends came to 22 bases. The CDR3 region is CASSLPRSSGSGSDTQYF. CDR3 coding DNA: TGTGCCAGCAGCTTACCCCGATCCTCGGGTAGCGGTTCAGATACGCAGTATTTT.

V is TRBV2 and J is TRBJ2-3; weak D call: TRBD2 (7 bases). V was shortened by 2 bases and J by 5 bases, with 17 bases between the two germline ends. CDR3 size: 16 residues. CDR1 and CDR2 (germline): SNHLY, FYNNEI. CDR3 protein: CASSELRGGLVDTQYF. The CDR3 DNA is TGTGCCAGCAGTGAATTAAGGGGGGGCCTGGTAGATACGCAGTATTTT.

The chain is built from TRBV6-1 and TRBJ1-5; no reliable D call. Germline V gene lookup returns CDR1 MNHNS and CDR2 SASEGT. The V end was cut by 6 bases, the J end by 5 bases, with 14 bases between. This CDR3 has 14 amino acids. The CDR3 sequence is CASSLSAADQPQHF. CDR3 DNA: TGTGCCAGCAGCCTAAGCGCGGCAGATCAGCCCCAGCATTTT.

This clonotype was recorded many times. The chain's CDR3 is CSASSSGETDTQYF. The CDR3, as DNA: TGCAGTGCTAGTTCTAGCGGAGAAACAGATACGCAGTATTTT. V usage is TRBV20-1 and J usage is TRBJ2-3; the match to TRBD2 covers 7 bases. Per the germline V gene, CDR1 is DFQATT and CDR2 is SNEGSKA (reference sequence). The V segment lost 3 bases and the J segment 3 bases; nucleotides outside the gene matches: 6. The CDR3 runs to 14 residues.

This chain links TRBV7-6 with TRBJ1-5, with D hard to call. V lost 5 bases to trimming and J lost 5 bases, with 16 bases between them. Germline assignment: CDR1 SGHVS and CDR2 FNYEAQ. There are 15 residues in the CDR3. The CDR3 here is CASSLQPGADQPQHF. CDR3 nucleotide sequence: TGTGCCAGCAGCCTTCAACCGGGAGCGGATCAGCCCCAGCATTTT. Full variable domain (missing parts from reference TRBV7-6 and TRBJ1-5): GAGVSQSPRYKVTKRGQDVALRCDPISGHVSLYWYRQALGQGPEFLTYFNYEAQQDKSGLPNDRFSAERPEGSISTLTIQRTEQRDSAMYRCASSLQPGADQPQHFGDGTRLSIL.

This clonotype was counted between two and nine times. The gene calls are TRBV12-3 or TRBV12-4 and TRBJ2-7, with 7 bases identical to TRBD1. The V segment lost 6 bases and the J segment 4 bases; nucleotides outside the gene matches: 6. This CDR3 comprises 13 residues. CDR3 sequence reads: CASSRDSGYEQYF. The CDR3 bases are TGTGCCAGCAGCCGGGACAGTGGTTACGAGCAGTACTTC.

The V and J genes are TRBV14 and TRBJ1-5; 11 nucleotides agree with TRBD1. CDR1 and CDR2 from the germline V gene are SGHDN and FVKESK. The CDR3 is 20 amino acids. The V segment lost 0 bases and the J segment 1 base; nucleotides outside the gene matches: 11. CDR3 nucleotide sequence: TGTGCCAGCAGCCAAGATCGGCCGGACAGGGGGCGTTGGAGCAATCAGCCCCAGCATTTT. This translates into CASSQDRPDRGRWSNQPQHF.

As concerns this clonotype: A read error may be the cause here, since a much bigger clone is one base away. The chain recombines TRBV20-1 with TRBJ2-6; possible D gene TRBD1, 5 bases. In germline, CDR1 is DFQATT, CDR2 SNEGSKA (reference sequence). The CDR3 runs 14 residues. The CDR3 region is CSARSQAGANVLNF. DNA of the CDR3: TGCAGTGCTAGAAGCCAGGCTGGGGCCAACGTCCTGAATTTC.

Remarks on this clonotype: Germline and junction disagree at one end, which may indicate a read error. The chain recombines TRBV2 with TRBJ1-1, with D unresolved. The CDR3 runs 14 residues. Germline V gene lookup returns CDR1 SNHLY and CDR2 FYNNEI. The chain's CDR3 is CASIDLTSNTEALF. CDR3 nucleotides: TGTGCCAGCATTGACCTCACATCGAACACTGAAGCTCTCTTT. Supplemented by reference TRBV2 and TRBJ1-1, the full variable domain reads EPEVTQTPSHQVTQMGQEVILRCVPISNHLYFYWYRQILGQKVEFLVSFYNNEISEKSEIFDDQFSVERPDGSNFTLKIRSTKLEDSAMYFCASIDLTSNTEALFGQGTRLTVV.

Concerning this clonotype: One base away lies a much larger clone, so this may be a sequencing read error. This chain uses TRBV2 with TRBJ2-3, with a tentative D call TRBD2 (6 bases). The CDR3 spans 14 residues. Trimming removed 6 bases from V and 9 bases from J, with 19 bases in between. Germline V gene data show CDR1 as SNHLY and CDR2 as FYNNEI. This chain's CDR3 is CASSRTGGVKTQYF. In nucleotides, the CDR3 is TGTGCCAGCAGCCGGACTGGCGGGGTGAAGACGCAGTATTTT. The variable domain in full, completed from reference TRBV2 and TRBJ2-3, reads EPEVTQTPSHQVTQMGQEVILRCVPISNHLYFYWYRQILGQKVEFLVSFYNNEISEKSEIFDDQFSVERPDGSNFTLKIRSTKLEDSAMYFCASSRTGGVKTQYFGPGTRLTVL.

The rearrangement joins TRBV4-1 to TRBJ1-5; 9 bases fit TRBD1. CDR3 length equals 16 residues. The germline V gene has CDR1 MGHRA and CDR2 YSYEKL. V shed 4 bases, J shed 7 bases, and the junction held 11 bases outside the gene matches. CDR3 DNA: TGCGCCAGCAGCCCAACCCCACAGGGGGCCCTACAGCCCCAGCATTTT. Translated: CASSPTPQGALQPQHF.

This clonotype was counted ten times or more. The genes are TRBV7-2 and TRBJ1-4; 7 bases are a match to TRBD1. Trimming cost V 6 bases and J 0 bases; bases outside gene matches: 4. The CDR3 is 15 amino acids. The germline V gene encodes CDR1 SGHTA and CDR2 FQGNSA. CDR3 nucleotide sequence: TGTGCCAGCAGTTTCACAGGGGCAACTAATGAAAAACTGTTTTTT. Protein sequence: CASSFTGATNEKLFF.

This clonotype occurred many times. The chain links TRBV2 to TRBJ1-6; D might be TRBD1 (6 bases). Trimming shortened V by 7 bases and J by 4 bases, and 23 bases separated the two germline ends. From germline, CDR1 is SNHLY and CDR2 FYNNEI. There are 18 residues in the CDR3. The CDR3 DNA sequence: TGTGCCAGCATGGGGGCTGATGAACAGAATTTTTATAATTCACCCCTCCACTTT. Its protein product is CASMGADEQNFYNSPLHF. The whole variable domain, filled in from reference TRBV2 and TRBJ1-6, reads EPEVTQTPSHQVTQMGQEVILRCVPISNHLYFYWYRQILGQKVEFLVSFYNNEISEKSEIFDDQFSVERPDGSNFTLKIRSTKLEDSAMYFCASMGADEQNFYNSPLHFGNGTRLTVT.

As concerns this clonotype: This sequence may be a read error, since a much larger clone differs from it by one base. CDR3 sequence (DNA): TGTGCCAGCTCACCACAAGCGGGAGAGACCCAGTACTTC. Translating it yields CASSPQAGETQYF. V and J are TRBV18 and TRBJ2-5; D may be TRBD2 (6 bases). The CDR3 sequence is 13 residues long. Germline V gene sequence: CDR1 KGHSH, CDR2 LQKENI. V lost 1 base to trimming and J lost 4 bases, with 7 bases between them. Based on the CDR3 plus reference TRBV18 and TRBJ2-5, the full variable domain is NAGVMQNPRHLVRRRGQEARLRCSPMKGHSHVYWYRQLPEEGLKFMVYLQKENIIDESGMPKERFSAEFPKEGPSILRIQQVVRGDSAAYFCASSPQAGETQYFGPGTRLLVL.

A few counts support this clonotype. The gene calls are TRBV19 and TRBJ2-3; 10 bases align to TRBD2. Germline CDR1 LNHDA, CDR2 SQIVND (reference sequence). The CDR3 loop spans 17 amino acids. Trimming removed 5 bases from V and 0 bases from J; junction bases left unmatched: 8. Here the CDR3 DNA reads TGTGCCAGTAGTCCAGCGGGGGGGGACAGAAGCACAGATACGCAGTATTTT. Amino acids: CASSPAGGDRSTDTQYF.

This clonotype was detected ten times or more. The chain recombines TRBV10-2 with TRBJ2-1; D unclear. Germline CDR1 WSHSY, CDR2 SAAADI. V lost 5 bases to trimming and J lost 4 bases, with 6 bases between them. This CDR3 has 12 amino acids. Here the CDR3 DNA reads TGCGCCAGCAGTCACAGATACAATGAGCAGTTCTTC. It encodes CASSHRYNEQFF.

With respect to this clonotype: One junction end does not reproduce the germline sequence, and a read error may be involved. The chain couples TRBV28 to TRBJ1-2; D gene ambiguous. CDR3 length: 12 residues. Germline V gene sequence: CDR1 MDHEN, CDR2 SYDVKM. CDR3 nucleotides: TGTGCCAGCAGTTTAAAGGTCGATGGCTACGCCTTC. It encodes CASSLKVDGYAF.

In DNA, the CDR3 is TGTGCCAGCAGTATTCCCTCTAGCGTGGGGGGAGCCAACGAGCAGTACTTC. Amino acids: CASSIPSSVGGANEQYF. The chain employs TRBV6-2 or TRBV6-3 and TRBJ2-7; tentative D call: TRBD2 (6 bases). CDR3 length equals 17 residues. The V end was cut by 5 bases, the J end by 5 bases, with 25 bases between. Germline CDR1 reads MNHEY; CDR2 reads SVGEGT.

This chain links TRBV6-1 with TRBJ2-3; 9 bases fit TRBD2. J lost 1 base, V lost 0 bases, and 5 bases had no gene match. The germline gives CDR1 MNHNS, CDR2 SASEGT. The CDR3 contains 17 residues. CDR3 region: CASSEAAIAGGTDTQYF. The CDR3, as DNA: TGTGCCAGCAGTGAAGCAGCAATAGCGGGAGGCACAGATACGCAGTATTTT.